This T cell receptor beta chain was retrieved from a study of blood T cell repertoires in COVID-19. As for the study in general: PBMCs, B-cell-depleted T cells, or T cells were the source of the cDNA or gDNA that made up the material.

In terms of age and location, participants ranged from roughly 18 to 100 years and lived in about two dozen US areas. Participants reported their clinical history, and cohort assignment relied on those reports. Authors' methods: Amplification from reference gene primers served as the basis for estimated nucleated cell counts. Libraries were prepared by immunoSEQ multiplex PCR; TCRdb keeps only in-frame clonotypes and omits some of them. Clone size and V and J calls were adopted from that table, with D and trimming inferred from the DNA. The sample holds about 150,000 clones; roughly four fifths are singletons and the top ten take approximately 9.1%. The clonotype originates from a man aged 50-59 years who had recovered from COVID-19. The sequenced sample consisted of PBMCs or T cells enriched from blood (not recorded which).

This CDR3 reads CASSIKGTGPDTQYF. The CDR3 nucleotides read TGTGCCAGTAGTATTAAGGGGACAGGGCCCGATACGCAGTATTTT. The rearrangement uses TRBV19 and TRBJ2-3; 9 bases are a match to TRBD1. Per germline, CDR1 LNHDA and CDR2 SQIVND (reference sequence). The CDR3 totals 15 residues. J lost 6 bases, V lost 3 bases, and 7 bases had no gene match. Complete variable domain (other parts from reference TRBV19 and TRBJ2-3): DGGITQSPKYLFRKEGQNVTLSCEQNLNHDAMYWYRQDPGQGLRLIYYSQIVNDFQKGDIAEGYSVSREKKESFPLTVTSAQKNPTAFYLCASSIKGTGPDTQYFGPGTRLTVL.